A single sample is the source of the 15 T cell receptor beta chains below, sequenced in a study of cytomegalovirus exposure and HLA in healthy donors. Both 60 Vbeta primers and 13 Jbeta primers went into the PCR. TCRdb keeps only in-frame clones here, not all; method: immunoSEQ multiplex PCR. The sample yields 150,000 to 160,000 clones, more than 75% seen once. The sample comprised PBMCs. These receptors were taken from a man younger than 40 in good health and CMV-seropositive.

The chain has TRBV30 and TRBJ2-6; D gene unclear. This CDR3 is 17 amino acids long. CDR1 GTSNPN and CDR2 SVGIG come from the germline V gene (reference sequence). The ends were cut back, 0 bases at V and 4 bases at J, with 16 bases in the middle. CDR3 DNA sequence: TGTGCCTGGAGTGTACTGTCCGGGTTTGCAGGGGCCAACGTCCTGACTTTC. It yields the protein CAWSVLSGFAGANVLTF. The variable domain in full, completed from reference TRBV30 and TRBJ2-6, reads SQTIHQWPATLVQPVGSPLSLECTVEGTSNPNLYWYRQAAGRGLQLLFYSVGIGQISSEVPQNLSASRPQDRQFILSSKKLLLSDSGFYLCAWSVLSGFAGANVLTFGAGSRLTVL.

The V gene is TRBV18, the J gene TRBJ2-3; 10 nucleotides line up with TRBD2. J lost 4 bases, V lost 7 bases, and 5 bases had no gene match. Germline lookup yields CDR1 KGHSH and CDR2 LQKENI. This CDR3 spans 14 amino acids. DNA for the CDR3: TGTGCCAGCTGGAGCGGGAGGGAACCAGATACGCAGTATTTT. It encodes CASWSGREPDTQYF.

The V gene is TRBV28, the J gene TRBJ2-7; 11 nucleotides match TRBD2. CDR3 length: 18 residues. Germline CDR1 is MDHEN and CDR2 is SYDVKM. The junction had 14 bases not matched to a gene; V was cut back by 7 bases and J by 0 bases. CDR3 bases: TGTGCCAGCAAAAAGTCCGGGACTAGCGGAAAAAGCTCCTACGAGCAGTACTTC. Translating gives CASKKSGTSGKSSYEQYF.

The chain employs TRBV5-1 and TRBJ1-1; no firm D call. Germline assignment: CDR1 SGHRS and CDR2 YFSETQ. The CDR3 has 13 residues. The V end lost 1 base, the J end lost 8 bases, and 12 bases lay between the germline ends. Here the CDR3 DNA reads TGCGCCAGCAGCTTGATAGGGAGGGAAGAAGCTTTCTTT. Its translation: CASSLIGREEAFF. The full variable domain, completed using reference TRBV5-1 and TRBJ1-1, is KAGVTQTPRYLIKTRGQQVTLSCSPISGHRSVSWYQQTPGQGLQFLFEYFSETQRNKGNFPGRFSGRQFSNSRSEMNVSTLELGDSALYLCASSLIGREEAFFGQGTRLTVV.

This clone occurred a few times. The gene calls are TRBV13 and TRBJ2-3; 14 bases agree with TRBD2. There are 16 residues in the CDR3. Losses at the gene ends were 5 bases for V and 4 bases for J; bases not matched to a gene: 5. Germline V CDR1 and CDR2: PRHDT, FYEKMQ (reference sequence). The CDR3 coding sequence is TGTGCCAGCAGCCGCAGGACTAGCGGGAGGTCAGATACGCAGTATTTT. This sequence encodes CASSRRTSGRSDTQYF.

This chain uses TRBV25-1 with TRBJ2-2; 10 bases are shared with TRBD2. Germline CDR1 is MGHDK and CDR2 is SYGVNS. After removal of 0 bases from V and 2 bases from J, the junction contained 6 bases not matched to a gene. The CDR3 loop spans 18 amino acids. The CDR3 region has the DNA TGTGCCAGCAGTGAATACGGTAGCGGGAGGATTAACACCGGGGAGCTGTTTTTT. Protein sequence: CASSEYGSGRINTGELFF.

The chain links TRBV2 to TRBJ1-1, with 8 bases identical to TRBD1. Germline CDR1 reads SNHLY; CDR2 reads FYNNEI. V lost 9 bases and J lost 2; bases outside the gene matches: 11. The CDR3 length is 15 residues. CDR3 bases: TGTGCCAGGCAGCCAAGGACAGGGCTCAACACTGAAGCTTTCTTT. Its translation: CARQPRTGLNTEAFF.

The V gene is TRBV30, the J gene TRBJ1-1; D not certain. This CDR3 has 14 residues. Trimming cost V 1 base and J 0 bases, with 9 bases left between them. Germline V CDR1 and CDR2: GTSNPN, SVGIG (reference sequence). In nucleotides, the CDR3 is TGTGCCTGGAGTGCGGCGGGGTTGAACACTGAAGCTTTCTTT. Its protein product is CAWSAAGLNTEAFF. Filled out from reference TRBV30 and TRBJ1-1, the complete variable domain reads SQTIHQWPATLVQPVGSPLSLECTVEGTSNPNLYWYRQAAGRGLQLLFYSVGIGQISSEVPQNLSASRPQDRQFILSSKKLLLSDSGFYLCAWSAAGLNTEAFFGQGTRLTVV.

The rearrangement uses TRBV4-2 and TRBJ1-5, with 7 bases lining up with TRBD1. In germline, CDR1 is LGHNA, CDR2 YNFKEQ. This CDR3 has 18 amino acids. V lost 1 base and J lost 6; bases outside the gene matches: 15. In DNA, the CDR3 is TGTGCCAGCAGCCAAGTGGTCCGAGGACAGGCCTGGGGTCAGCCCCAGCATTTT. Protein: CASSQVVRGQAWGQPQHF.

The chain uses TRBV19 and TRBJ1-2, with TRBD1 matching over 9 bases. J was trimmed by 1 base and V by 6 bases; bases with no gene match: 6. Germline CDR1 and CDR2: LNHDA and SQIVND (reference sequence). This CDR3 comprises 15 residues. The CDR3 region is CASRRGQGINYGYTF. Written as DNA, the CDR3 is TGTGCCAGTAGAAGAGGACAGGGGATTAACTATGGCTACACCTTC.

CDR3 DNA: TGTGCCAGCTCGACCGGGACTAGCAGGTCAGATACGCAGTATTTT. Translation: CASSTGTSRSDTQYF. The genes are TRBV7-9 and TRBJ2-3; 9 bases are a match to TRBD2. This CDR3 region has 15 residues. CDR1 SEHNR and CDR2 FQNEAQ come from the germline V gene (reference sequence). V was pared by 8 bases and J by 4 bases, with 10 bases of the junction left unmatched.

This rearrangement joins TRBV18 to TRBJ2-2; D remains unclear. The V end was cut by 0 bases, the J end by 10 bases, with 9 bases between. The CDR3 length is 13 residues. Germline V gives CDR1 KGHSH, CDR2 LQKENI. The CDR3 DNA follows: TGTGCCAGCTCACCACCTACCCTATTGGAGCTGTTTTTT. Its protein is CASSPPTLLELFF.

The CDR3 sequence: CASFGLAGGNEQFF. The CDR3 nucleotides are TGTGCCAGTTTCGGACTAGCGGGAGGCAATGAGCAGTTCTTC. This sequence joins TRBV7-8 and TRBJ2-1, with 14 bases aligning to TRBD2. The CDR3 is made up of 14 amino acids. The germline CDR1 and CDR2 sequences are SGHVS and FQNEAQ. Trimming removed 9 bases from V and 6 bases from J; junction bases left unmatched: 4.

The chain links TRBV27 to TRBJ2-5, with TRBD1 identical over 9 bases. V shed 4 bases and J 4 bases; nucleotides not matched to a gene: 4. This CDR3 comprises 14 residues. Germline V gives CDR1 MNHEY, CDR2 SMNVEV (reference sequence). The CDR3 DNA is TGTGCCAGCAGTTCTTACAGGGGGCTAGAGACCCAGTACTTC. It is translated as CASSSYRGLETQYF.

The chain is built from TRBV7-2 and TRBJ1-3, with D perhaps TRBD1 (5 bases). CDR1 is SGHTA, CDR2 FQGNSA, per germline. V gave up 3 bases and J gave up 2 bases, with 14 bases separating them. The CDR3 length is 16 residues. The DNA of the CDR3 is TGTGCCAGCAGCTTGATGGGCAGGGAGGCTGGAAACACCATATATTTT. It translates to CASSLMGREAGNTIYF.